This TCR beta chain was obtained from a study of blood T cell repertoires in COVID-19. Authors' processing steps: Estimates of nucleated cell counts were drawn from the amplification of reference gene primers. Method: immunoSEQ multiplex PCR; TCRdb's copy keeps in-frame clones and lacks some. For V, J and clone size, that table is used; D and trimming come from the DNA. The table has around 150,000 clones, 82% seen once. Germline CDR1 is SNHLY and CDR2 is FYNNEI. This CDR3 contains 13 residues. V was pared by 9 bases and J by 7 bases, with 8 bases of the junction left unmatched. This receptor was identified in a woman aged 80 or over with acute or convalescent COVID-19. What was sequenced was peripheral blood. The rearrangement links TRBV2 to TRBJ2-7; 11 bases align to TRBD2. The CDR3 DNA reads TGTGCCAGTACTAGCGGGAGTTCGGGAGAGCAGTACTTC. Amino acid sequence: CASTSGSSGEQYF.